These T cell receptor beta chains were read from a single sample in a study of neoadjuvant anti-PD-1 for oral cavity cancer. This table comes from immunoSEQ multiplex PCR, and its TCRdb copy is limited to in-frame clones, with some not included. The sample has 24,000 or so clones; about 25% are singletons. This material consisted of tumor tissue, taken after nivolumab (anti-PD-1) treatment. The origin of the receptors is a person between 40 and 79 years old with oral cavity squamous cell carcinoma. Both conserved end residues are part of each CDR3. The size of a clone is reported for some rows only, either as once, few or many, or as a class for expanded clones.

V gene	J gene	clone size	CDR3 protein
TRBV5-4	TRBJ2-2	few	CASSRGSGNTGELFF
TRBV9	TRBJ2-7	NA	CASSVEAGQGSYEQYF
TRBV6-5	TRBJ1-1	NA	CASSDRGRGNTEAFF
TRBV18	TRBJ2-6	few	CASSPRSGANVLTF
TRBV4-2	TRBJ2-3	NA	CASSQVLFLDTQYF
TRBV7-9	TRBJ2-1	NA	CASSKNNEQFF
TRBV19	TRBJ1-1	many	CASSMGVGTEAFF
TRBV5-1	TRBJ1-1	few	CASSFDGLWNTEAFF
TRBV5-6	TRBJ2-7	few	CASSTLRYGHEQYF
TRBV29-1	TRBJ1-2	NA	CSVVRALEQGYGYTF
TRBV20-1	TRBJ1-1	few	CSLLGNTEAFF
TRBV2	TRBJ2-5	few	CASNGGGETQYF
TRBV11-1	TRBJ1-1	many	CASSLGDPLRFF
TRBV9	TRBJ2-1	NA	CASSFSAGRIRGSYNEQFF
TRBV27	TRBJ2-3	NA	CASSFGATDTQYF
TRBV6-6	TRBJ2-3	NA	CASSYEARDPDTQYF
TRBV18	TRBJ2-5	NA	CASSPRLAGVGETQYF
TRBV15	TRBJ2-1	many	CATSRGRGKSYNEQFF
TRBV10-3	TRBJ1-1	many	CAISESGTGNTEAFF
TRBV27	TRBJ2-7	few	CVIGTASYEQYF
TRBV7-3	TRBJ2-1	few	CASSHAGTGRNEQFF
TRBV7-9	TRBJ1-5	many	CASSRTAQPQHF
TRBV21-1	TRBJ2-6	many	CTTGARGGSSGANVLTF
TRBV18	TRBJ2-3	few	CASSRAGATDTQYF
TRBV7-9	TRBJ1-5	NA	CASSLGGSYQPQHF
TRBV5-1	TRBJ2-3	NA	CASSPRVDTQYF
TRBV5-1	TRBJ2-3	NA	CASSQGGGDTQYF
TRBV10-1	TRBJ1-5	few	CASSESVRLQFRTQGNQPQHF
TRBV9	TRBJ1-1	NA	CASSSTRGWNTEAFF
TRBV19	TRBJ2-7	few	CASSGTVRYEQYF
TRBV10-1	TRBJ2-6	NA	CASSDSGSSSGANVLTF
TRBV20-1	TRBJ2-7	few	CSAGNYEQYF
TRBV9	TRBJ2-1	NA	CASSVSSGSFQFF
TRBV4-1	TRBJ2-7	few	CASSHRQTSGEQYF
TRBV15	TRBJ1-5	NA	CATSLSNEAPQHF
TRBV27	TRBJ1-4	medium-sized	CASRTQGLGEKLFF
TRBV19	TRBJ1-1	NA	CASSIVPGGRNTEAFF
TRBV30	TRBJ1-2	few	CAWGDRGQGYTF
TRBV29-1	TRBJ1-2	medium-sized	CSVDLSWQGYYGYTF
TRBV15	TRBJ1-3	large	CATEDVMSSGNTIYF
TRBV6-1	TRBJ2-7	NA	CASSLQGAGYEQYF